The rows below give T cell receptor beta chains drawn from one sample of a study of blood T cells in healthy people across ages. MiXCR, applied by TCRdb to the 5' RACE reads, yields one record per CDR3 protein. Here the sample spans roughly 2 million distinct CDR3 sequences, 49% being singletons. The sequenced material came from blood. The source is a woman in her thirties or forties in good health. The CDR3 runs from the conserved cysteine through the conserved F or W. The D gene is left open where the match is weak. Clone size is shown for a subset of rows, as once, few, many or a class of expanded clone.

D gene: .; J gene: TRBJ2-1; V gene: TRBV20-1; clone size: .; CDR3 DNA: TGCAGTGCTAGTAAAGGGGTCTCCTACAATGAGCAGTTCTTC; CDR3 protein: CSASKGVSYNEQFF
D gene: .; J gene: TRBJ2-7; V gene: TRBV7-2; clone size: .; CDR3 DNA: TGTGCCAGCAGCTCCTGGACTTTCTCCTACGAGCAGTACTTC; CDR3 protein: CASSSWTFSYEQYF
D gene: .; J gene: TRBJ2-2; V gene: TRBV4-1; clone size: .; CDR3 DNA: TGCGCCAGCAGCCAAGAGGGAGGGGGGTTGGTCGGGGAGCTGTTTTTT; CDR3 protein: CASSQEGGGLVGELFF
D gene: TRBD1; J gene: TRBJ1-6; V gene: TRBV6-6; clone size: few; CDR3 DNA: TGTGCCAGCAGAAATGACAGGGGGGATAGAACTTTGTCACCCCTCCACTTT; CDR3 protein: CASRNDRGDRTLSPLHF
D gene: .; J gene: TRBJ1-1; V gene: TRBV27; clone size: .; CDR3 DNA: TGTGCCAGCAGTCCAGAGCGGACCGTTGACACTGAAGCTTTCTTT; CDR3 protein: CASSPERTVDTEAFF
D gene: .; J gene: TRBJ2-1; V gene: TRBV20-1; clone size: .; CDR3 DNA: TGCAGTGCTAGGGGTGCTCCTTCGAACAATGAGCAGTTCTTC; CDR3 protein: CSARGAPSNNEQFF
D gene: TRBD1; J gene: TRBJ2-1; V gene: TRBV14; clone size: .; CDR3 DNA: TGTGCCAGCAGCCTAGGGACAGTCGGTTTGGCTGAGCAGTTCTTC; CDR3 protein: CASSLGTVGLAEQFF
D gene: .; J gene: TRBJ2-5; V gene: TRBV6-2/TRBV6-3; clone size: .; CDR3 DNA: TGTGCCAGCCGCCACGAGGGGGGGGCACTCCGGGAGACCCAGTACTTC; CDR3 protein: CASRHEGGALRETQYF
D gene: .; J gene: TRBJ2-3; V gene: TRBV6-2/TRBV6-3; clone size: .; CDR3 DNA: TGTGCCAGCAAAAGGGGAGGAGATACGCAGTATTTT; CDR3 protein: CASKRGGDTQYF
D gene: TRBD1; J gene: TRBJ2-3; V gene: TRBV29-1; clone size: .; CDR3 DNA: TGCAGCGTTCTGACAGGGGGGACAGATACGCAGTATTTT; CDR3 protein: CSVLTGGTDTQYF
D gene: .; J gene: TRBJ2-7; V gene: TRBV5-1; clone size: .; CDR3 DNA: TGCGCCAGCAGCCCCCAGACGGGACAAACCTACGAGCAGTACTTC; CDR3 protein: CASSPQTGQTYEQYF
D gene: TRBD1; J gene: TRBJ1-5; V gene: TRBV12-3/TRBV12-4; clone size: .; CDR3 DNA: TGTGCCAGCAACGCCGGGACAGGGTCCAATCAGCCCCAGCATTTT; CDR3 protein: CASNAGTGSNQPQHF
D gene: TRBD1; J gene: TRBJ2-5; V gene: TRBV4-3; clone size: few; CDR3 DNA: TGCGCCAGCAGCCAAGATCTAACAGGGGGTCGGACCCAGTACTTC; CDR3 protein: CASSQDLTGGRTQYF